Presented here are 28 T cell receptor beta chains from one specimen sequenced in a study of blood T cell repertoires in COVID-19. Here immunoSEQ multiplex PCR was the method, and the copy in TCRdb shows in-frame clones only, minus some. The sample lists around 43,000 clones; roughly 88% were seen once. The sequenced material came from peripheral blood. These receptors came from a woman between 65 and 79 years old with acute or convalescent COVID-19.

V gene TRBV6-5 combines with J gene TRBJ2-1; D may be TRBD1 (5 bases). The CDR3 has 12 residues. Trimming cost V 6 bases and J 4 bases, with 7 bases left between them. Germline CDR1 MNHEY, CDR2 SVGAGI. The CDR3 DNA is TGTGCCAGCAGACAGGAGTACAATGAGCAGTTCTTC. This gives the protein CASRQEYNEQFF.

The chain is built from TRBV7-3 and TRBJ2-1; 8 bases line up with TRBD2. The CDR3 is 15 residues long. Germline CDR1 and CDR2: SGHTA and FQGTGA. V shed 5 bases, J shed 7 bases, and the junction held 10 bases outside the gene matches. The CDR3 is CASSPQTGGLNEQFF. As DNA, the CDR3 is TGTGCCAGCAGCCCACAGACGGGAGGGTTAAATGAGCAGTTCTTC.

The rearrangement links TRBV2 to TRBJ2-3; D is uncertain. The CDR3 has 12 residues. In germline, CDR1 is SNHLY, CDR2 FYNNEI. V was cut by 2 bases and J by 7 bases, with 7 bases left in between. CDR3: CASSERRHTQYF. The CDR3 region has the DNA TGTGCCAGCAGTGAACGGAGACATACGCAGTATTTT.

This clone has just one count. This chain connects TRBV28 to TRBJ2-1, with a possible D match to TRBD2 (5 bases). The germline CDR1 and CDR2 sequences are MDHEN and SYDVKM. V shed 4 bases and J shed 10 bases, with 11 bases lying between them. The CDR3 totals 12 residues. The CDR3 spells CASSSFRGEQFF. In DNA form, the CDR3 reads TGTGCCAGCAGTTCCTTCCGCGGGGAGCAGTTCTTC.

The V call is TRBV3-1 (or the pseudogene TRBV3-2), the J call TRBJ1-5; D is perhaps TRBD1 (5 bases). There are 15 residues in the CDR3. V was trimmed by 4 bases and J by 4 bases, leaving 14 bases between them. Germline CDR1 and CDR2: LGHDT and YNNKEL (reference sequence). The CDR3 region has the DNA TGTGCCAGCAGCCGGAAAGCAGGGTTGAATCAGCCCCAGCATTTT. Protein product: CASSRKAGLNQPQHF.

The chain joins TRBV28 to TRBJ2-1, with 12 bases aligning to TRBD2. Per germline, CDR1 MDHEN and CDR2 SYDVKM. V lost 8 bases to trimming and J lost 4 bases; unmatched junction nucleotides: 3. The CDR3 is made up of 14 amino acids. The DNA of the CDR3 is TGTGCCAGCGGACTAGCGGGGATATACAATGAGCAGTTCTTC. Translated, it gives CASGLAGIYNEQFF.

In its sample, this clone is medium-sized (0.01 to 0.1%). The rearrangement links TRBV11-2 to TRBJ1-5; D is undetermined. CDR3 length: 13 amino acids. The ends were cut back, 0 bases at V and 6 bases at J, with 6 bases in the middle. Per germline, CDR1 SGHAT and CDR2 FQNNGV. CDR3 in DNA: TGTGCCAGCAGCTTAGATCCCCTTCAGCCCCAGCATTTT. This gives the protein CASSLDPLQPQHF.

The CDR3 loop reads CASSKYRLAGLSGANVLTF. CDR3 coding DNA: TGTGCCAGCAGCAAATATCGACTAGCGGGACTCTCTGGGGCCAACGTCCTGACTTTC. The V call is TRBV21-1, the J call TRBJ2-6; the table assigns TRBD2, which was not confirmed against the DNA. TRBV21-1 constitutes a pseudogene. There are 19 residues in the CDR3.

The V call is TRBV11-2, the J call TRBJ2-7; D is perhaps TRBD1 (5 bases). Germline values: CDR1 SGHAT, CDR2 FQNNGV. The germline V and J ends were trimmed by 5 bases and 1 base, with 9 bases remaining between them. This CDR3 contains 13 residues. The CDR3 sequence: CASSTRQSYEQYV. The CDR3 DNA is TGTGCCAGCAGCACCCGACAGTCCTACGAGCAGTACGTC.

The CDR3 DNA is TGTGCCAGCAGACAGCCGGCGAACACTGAAGCTTTCTTT. Amino acid sequence: CASRQPANTEAFF. This chain uses TRBV28 with TRBJ1-1; D gene unclear. Germline CDR1 MDHEN, CDR2 SYDVKM. This CDR3 contains 13 residues. V was clipped by 6 bases and J by 1 base, with 9 bases between them.

The CDR3: CATSDQALQPQHF. The DNA for the CDR3 is TGTGCCACCAGTGACCAAGCTTTACAGCCCCAGCATTTT. The chain uses TRBV24-1 and TRBJ1-5; D not certain. There are 13 residues in the CDR3. CDR1 and CDR2 from the germline V gene are KGHDR and SFDVKD. The germline V and J ends were trimmed by 4 bases and 7 bases, with 10 bases remaining between them.

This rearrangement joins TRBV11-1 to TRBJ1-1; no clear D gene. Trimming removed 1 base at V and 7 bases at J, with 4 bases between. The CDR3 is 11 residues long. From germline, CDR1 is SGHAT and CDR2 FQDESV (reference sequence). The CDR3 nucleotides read TGTGCCAGCAGCTTAGTCCGTGAAGCTTTCTTT. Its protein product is CASSLVREAFF.

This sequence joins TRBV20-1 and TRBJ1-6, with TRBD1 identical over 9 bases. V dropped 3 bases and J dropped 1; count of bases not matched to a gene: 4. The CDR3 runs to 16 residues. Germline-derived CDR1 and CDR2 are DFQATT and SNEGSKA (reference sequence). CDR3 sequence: CSASTGQGSYNSPLHF. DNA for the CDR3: TGCAGTGCTAGTACGGGACAGGGTTCCTATAATTCACCCCTCCACTTT.

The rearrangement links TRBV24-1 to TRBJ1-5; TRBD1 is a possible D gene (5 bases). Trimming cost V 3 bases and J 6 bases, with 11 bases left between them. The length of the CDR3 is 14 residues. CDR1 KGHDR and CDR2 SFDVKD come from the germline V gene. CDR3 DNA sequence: TGTGCCACCAGTGATCCAGGGTGGGGTCAGCCCCAGCATTTT. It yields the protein CATSDPGWGQPQHF.

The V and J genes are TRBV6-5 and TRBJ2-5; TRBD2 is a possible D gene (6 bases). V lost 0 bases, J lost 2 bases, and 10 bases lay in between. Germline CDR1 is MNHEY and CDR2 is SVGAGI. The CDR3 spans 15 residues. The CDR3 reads CASSYSLAVQETQYF. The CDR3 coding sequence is TGTGCCAGCAGTTACTCCTTAGCGGTTCAAGAGACCCAGTACTTC.

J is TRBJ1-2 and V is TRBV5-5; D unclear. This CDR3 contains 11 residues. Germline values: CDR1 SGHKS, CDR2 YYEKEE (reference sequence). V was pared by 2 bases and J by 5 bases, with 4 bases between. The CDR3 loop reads CASSFLYGYTF. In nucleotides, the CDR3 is TGTGCCAGCAGCTTCCTTTATGGCTACACCTTC.

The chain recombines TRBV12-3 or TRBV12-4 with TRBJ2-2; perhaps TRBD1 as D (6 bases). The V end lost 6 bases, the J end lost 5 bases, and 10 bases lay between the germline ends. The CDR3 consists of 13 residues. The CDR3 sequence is CASSLQGTGELFF. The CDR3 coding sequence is TGTGCCAGCAGCCTACAGGGAACCGGGGAGCTGTTTTTT.

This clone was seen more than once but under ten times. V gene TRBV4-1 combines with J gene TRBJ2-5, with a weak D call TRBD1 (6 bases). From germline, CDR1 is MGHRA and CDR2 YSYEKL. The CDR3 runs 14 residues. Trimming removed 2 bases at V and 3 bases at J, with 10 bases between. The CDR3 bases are TGCGCCAGCAGCCAAACAGGGTTAGAAGAGACCCAGTACTTC. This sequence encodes CASSQTGLEETQYF.

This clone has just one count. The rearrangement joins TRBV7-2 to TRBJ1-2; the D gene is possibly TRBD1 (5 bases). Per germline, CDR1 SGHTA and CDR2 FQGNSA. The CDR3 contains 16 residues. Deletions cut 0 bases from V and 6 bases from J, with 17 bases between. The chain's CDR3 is CASSLAGPVASDGYTF. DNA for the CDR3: TGTGCCAGCAGCTTAGCGGGGCCCGTTGCGTCGGATGGCTACACCTTC.

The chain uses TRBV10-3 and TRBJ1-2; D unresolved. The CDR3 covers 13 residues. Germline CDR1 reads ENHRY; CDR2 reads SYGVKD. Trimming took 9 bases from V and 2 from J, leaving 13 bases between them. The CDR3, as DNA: TGTGCCATAGCGGGTGAAGGGAACTATGGCTACACCTTC. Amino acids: CAIAGEGNYGYTF.

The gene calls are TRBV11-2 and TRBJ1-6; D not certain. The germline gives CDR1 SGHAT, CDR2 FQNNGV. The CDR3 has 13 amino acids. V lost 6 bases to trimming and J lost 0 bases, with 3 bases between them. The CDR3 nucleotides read TGTGCCAGCAGGAGCTCCTATAATTCACCCCTCCACTTT. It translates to CASRSSYNSPLHF. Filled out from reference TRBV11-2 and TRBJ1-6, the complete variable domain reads EAGVAQSPRYKIIEKRQSVAFWCNPISGHATLYWYQQILGQGPKLLIQFQNNGVVDDSQLPKDRFSAERLKGVDSTLKIQPAKLEDSAVYLCASRSSYNSPLHFGNGTRLTVT.

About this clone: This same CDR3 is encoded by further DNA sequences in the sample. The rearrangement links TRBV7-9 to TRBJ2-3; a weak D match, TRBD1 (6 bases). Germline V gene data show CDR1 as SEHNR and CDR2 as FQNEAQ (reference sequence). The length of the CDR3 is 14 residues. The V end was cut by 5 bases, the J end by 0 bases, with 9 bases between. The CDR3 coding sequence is TGTGCCAGCAGCCTGACAGGAAGCACAGATACGCAGTATTTT. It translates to CASSLTGSTDTQYF.

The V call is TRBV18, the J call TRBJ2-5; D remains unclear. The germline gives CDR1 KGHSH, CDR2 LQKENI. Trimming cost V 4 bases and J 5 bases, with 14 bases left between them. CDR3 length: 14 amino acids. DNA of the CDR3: TGTGCCAGCTCACTAGCCGCCCGGCGTGAGACCCAGTACTTC. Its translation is CASSLAARRETQYF.

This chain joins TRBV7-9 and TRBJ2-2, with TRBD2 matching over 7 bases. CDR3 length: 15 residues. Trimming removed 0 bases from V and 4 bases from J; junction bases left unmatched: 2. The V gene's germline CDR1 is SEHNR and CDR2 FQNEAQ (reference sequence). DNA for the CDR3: TGTGCCAGCAGCTTAGCGGGAGGGGTCACCGGGGAGCTGTTTTTT. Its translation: CASSLAGGVTGELFF.

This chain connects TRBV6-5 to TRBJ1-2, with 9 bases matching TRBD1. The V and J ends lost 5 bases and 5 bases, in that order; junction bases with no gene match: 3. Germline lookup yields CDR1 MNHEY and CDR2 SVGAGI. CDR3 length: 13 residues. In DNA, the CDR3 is TGTGCCAGCAGTCGGGACAGGGAGTATGGCTACACCTTC. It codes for CASSRDREYGYTF.

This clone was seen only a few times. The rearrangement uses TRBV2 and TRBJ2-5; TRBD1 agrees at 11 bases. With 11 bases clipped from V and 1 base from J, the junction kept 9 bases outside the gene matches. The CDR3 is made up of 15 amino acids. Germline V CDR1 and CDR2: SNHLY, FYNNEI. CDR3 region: CAGKSGTGGQETQYF. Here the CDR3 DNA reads TGTGCCGGCAAATCCGGGACAGGGGGCCAAGAGACCCAGTACTTC.

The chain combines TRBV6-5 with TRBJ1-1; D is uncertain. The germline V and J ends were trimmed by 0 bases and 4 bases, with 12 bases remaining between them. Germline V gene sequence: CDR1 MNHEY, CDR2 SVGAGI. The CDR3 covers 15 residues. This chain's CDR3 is CASSYSEGGVTEAFF. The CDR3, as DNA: TGTGCCAGCAGTTACTCAGAGGGAGGTGTCACTGAAGCTTTCTTT.

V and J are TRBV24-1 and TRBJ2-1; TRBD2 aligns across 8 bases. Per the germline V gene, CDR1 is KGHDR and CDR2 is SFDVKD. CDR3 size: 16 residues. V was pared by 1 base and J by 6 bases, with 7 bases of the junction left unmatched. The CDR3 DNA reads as TGTGCCACCAGTGATTTCAGCGGGAGTGGTGGCAATGAGCAGTTCTTC. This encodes CATSDFSGSGGNEQFF.